Described below is a single T cell receptor beta chain sequence and its context. CDR1 is SNHLY and CDR2 is FYNNEI in the germline V gene. Trimming stripped 4 bases from V and 5 bases from J, with 17 bases between. The CDR3 is 15 residues long. The sample is drawn from a study of PD-L1 blockade in urothelial cancer. Study overall: The analyses of blood took place 3 weeks (second dose) and 6 weeks after treatment start.

Every PCR was spiked with synthetic TCR analog templates. The protocol was immunoSEQ multiplex PCR, while the TCRdb copy is restricted to in-frame clones and leaves out a portion. There are about 84,000 clones in the sample; around 76% occur only once, and more than 8% lies in the top ten. Patients in the study were battling locally advanced or metastatic urothelial carcinoma. The chain combines TRBV2 with TRBJ2-5; TRBD2 might be the D (7 bases). This TCR derives from a man between 65 and 85 years old with urothelial cancer. Sequencing was performed on PBMCs, taken around atezolizumab (anti-PD-L1) treatment. The CDR3 protein is CASSVSEGGGETQYF. For the CDR3, the DNA is TGTGCCAGCAGTGTCAGCGAGGGGGGGGGTGAGACCCAGTACTTC.